This T cell receptor beta chain is from a study of blood T cell repertoires in COVID-19. Study in general: Sample material is recorded as cDNA or gDNA derived from T cells, B-cell-depleted T cells, or PBMCs.

Authors' methods: Reference gene primer amplification yielded estimated nucleated cell counts. The repertoire was sequenced with immunoSEQ multiplex PCR; TCRdb's copy has only in-frame clones and lacks some. The DNA gave D and trimming, while V, J and clone size come from that table. The table has about 100,000 clones, 70% to 90% seen once. Trimming stripped 1 base from V and 0 bases from J, with 16 bases between. The germline CDR1 and CDR2 sequences are MNHNS and SASEGT. The CDR3 has 17 amino acids. The chain combines TRBV6-1 with TRBJ2-7, with D possibly matching TRBD1 (6 bases). The clonotype originates from a man aged 45 to 65 with active or convalescent COVID-19. Source material: peripheral blood. This chain's CDR3 is CASSEGGHWGDSYEQYF. CDR3 in DNA: TGTGCCAGCAGTGAAGGGGGGCACTGGGGAGACTCCTACGAGCAGTACTTC.